One and the same sample provided the 20 T cell receptor beta chains below, sequenced in a study of blood T cell repertoires in COVID-19. Here immunoSEQ multiplex PCR was the method, and the copy in TCRdb shows in-frame clones only, minus some. The sample consists of about 310,000 clones, around 90% of them appearing once. Material: peripheral blood. The source is a man between 18 and 29 years old with active or convalescent COVID-19.

The sample holds a few counts of this clone. The genes are TRBV7-6 and TRBJ2-3; 8 bases are a match to TRBD2. This CDR3 is built from 15 residues. The V gene's germline CDR1 is SGHVS and CDR2 FNYEAQ. V shed 4 bases and J 4 bases; nucleotides not matched to a gene: 7. The DNA of the CDR3 is TGTGCCAGCAGCTCGAGAGCGGGAGAGGCAGATACGCAGTATTTT. As protein: CASSSRAGEADTQYF.

The rearrangement joins TRBV28 to TRBJ2-1, with D possibly being TRBD2 (5 bases). Germline V lookup: CDR1 MDHEN, CDR2 SYDVKM. Trimming shortened V by 4 bases and J by 15 bases, and 16 bases separated the two germline ends. The CDR3 is 12 amino acids. Here the CDR3 DNA reads TGTGCCAGCAGTTCTTGGGCTAGCTTTATGTTCTTC. Translation: CASSSWASFMFF.

The sample holds one count of this clone. The chain is built from TRBV4-1 and TRBJ2-1, with 11 bases that match TRBD2. The ends lost 5 bases at V and 7 bases at J; junction bases unmatched: 10. CDR1 and CDR2 (germline): MGHRA, YSYEKL. This CDR3 spans 16 amino acids. For the CDR3, the DNA is TGCGCCAGCAGCGTCAGACTAGCGGGGTTGGAGAATGAGCAGTTCTTC. It specifies CASSVRLAGLENEQFF.

The chain uses TRBV9 and TRBJ2-7, with unresolved D. The germline gives CDR1 SGDLS, CDR2 YYNGEE. The V end was cut by 4 bases, the J end by 5 bases, with 10 bases between. The CDR3 is 12 residues long. Here the CDR3 reads CASSSYDNEQYF. The CDR3 DNA sequence: TGTGCCAGCAGCTCCTACGATAACGAGCAGTACTTC.

The chain employs TRBV19 and TRBJ1-1; possibly TRBD1 for D (6 bases). The CDR3 is made up of 11 amino acids. V was clipped by 7 bases and J by 4 bases, with 7 bases between them. The germline V gene encodes CDR1 LNHDA and CDR2 SQIVND (reference sequence). CDR3 amino acids: CASTRGTEAFF. The CDR3 DNA is TGTGCCAGTACCAGGGGCACTGAAGCTTTCTTT.

This chain links TRBV2 with TRBJ1-1; 7 nucleotides match TRBD1. The V gene's germline CDR1 is SNHLY and CDR2 FYNNEI. The CDR3 contains 16 residues. Trimming removed 2 bases from V and 2 bases from J; junction bases left unmatched: 8. This CDR3 reads CASSERLQGVNTEAFF. The CDR3 coding sequence is TGTGCCAGCAGTGAACGGCTCCAGGGGGTCAACACTGAAGCTTTCTTT.

The sample holds a few counts of this clone. The chain joins TRBV27 to TRBJ1-5; unclear D gene. Germline V gene sequence: CDR1 MNHEY, CDR2 SMNVEV (reference sequence). The CDR3 has 17 residues. V gave up 3 bases and J gave up 2 bases, with 17 bases separating them. CDR3 residues: CASSFIPVRAGNQPQHF. The CDR3 coding sequence is TGTGCCAGCAGTTTCATTCCTGTGAGGGCGGGCAATCAGCCCCAGCATTTT.

The rearrangement joins TRBV13 to TRBJ2-7; 10 bases are shared with TRBD1. The length of the CDR3 is 14 residues. Germline CDR1 and CDR2: PRHDT and FYEKMQ (reference sequence). V gave up 3 bases and J gave up 7 bases; unmatched junction bases: 6. Written as DNA, the CDR3 is TGTGCCAGCAGCTTCCGAGACAGGGGGCTGGAGCAGTACTTC. It encodes CASSFRDRGLEQYF. The variable domain in full, completed from reference TRBV13 and TRBJ2-7, reads AAGVIQSPRHLIKEKRETATLKCYPIPRHDTVYWYQQGPGQDPQFLISFYEKMQSDKGSIPDRFSAQQFSDYHSELNMSSLELGDSALYFCASSFRDRGLEQYFGPGTRLTVT.

This rearrangement joins TRBV29-1 to TRBJ2-7, with D perhaps matching TRBD1 (5 bases). Trimming cost V 0 bases and J 6 bases, with 12 bases left between them. This CDR3 is built from 13 residues. Germline lookup yields CDR1 SQVTM and CDR2 ANQGSEA. The CDR3, as DNA: TGCAGCGTTGAAGATCATACAGGCTCCGAGCAGTACTTC. It specifies CSVEDHTGSEQYF.

The chain recombines TRBV6-5 with TRBJ1-6; 9 bases line up with TRBD1. Germline trimming cut 5 bases from V and 9 bases from J; bases unmatched to any gene: 8. CDR3 length: 15 amino acids. From germline, CDR1 is MNHEY and CDR2 SVGAGI. The CDR3 here is CASSPRTGEVSPLHF. Written as DNA, the CDR3 is TGTGCCAGCAGTCCCCGGACAGGGGAGGTTTCACCCCTCCACTTT.

The chain is built from TRBV28 and TRBJ1-2; tentatively, D is TRBD1 (6 bases). V lost 2 bases to trimming and J lost 5 bases, with 9 bases between them. The CDR3 is 13 amino acids. The germline gives CDR1 MDHEN, CDR2 SYDVKM. DNA of the CDR3: TGTGCCAGCAGTTTAAACAGGGAGTATGGCTACACCTTC. Translation: CASSLNREYGYTF.

The rearrangement uses TRBV7-2 and TRBJ1-4; TRBD1 matches at 7 bases. V shed 5 bases and J 4 bases; nucleotides not matched to a gene: 4. CDR1 and CDR2 (germline): SGHTA, FQGNSA. The CDR3 runs 14 residues. CDR3 sequence: CASSQGQFNEKLFF. The CDR3 DNA is TGTGCCAGCAGCCAGGGACAGTTTAATGAAAAACTGTTTTTT.

V gene TRBV7-8 combines with J gene TRBJ1-5; D is undetermined. Germline V CDR1 and CDR2: SGHVS, FQNEAQ. Trimming removed 2 bases from V and 3 bases from J, with 11 bases in between. The CDR3 consists of 15 residues. The CDR3 DNA follows: TGTGCCAGCAGCTTATATGAGGGCCTCAATCAGCCCCAGCATTTT. This sequence encodes CASSLYEGLNQPQHF.

This chain uses TRBV4-1 with TRBJ1-4; no clear D gene. CDR3 length: 15 residues. V gave up 3 bases and J gave up 10 bases, with 18 bases separating them. Germline values: CDR1 MGHRA, CDR2 YSYEKL. The DNA for the CDR3 is TGCGCCAGCAGCCAGCCTACCTACAAGGAGGTAAAACTGTTTTTT. This gives the protein CASSQPTYKEVKLFF.

The chain is built from TRBV19 and TRBJ1-2; 7 nucleotides line up with TRBD1. Trimming cost V 4 bases and J 8 bases; bases outside gene matches: 13. CDR1 LNHDA and CDR2 SQIVND come from the germline V gene (reference sequence). The CDR3 contains 15 residues. This CDR3 reads CASSTWDSPLSGYTF. The DNA of the CDR3 is TGTGCCAGTAGTACTTGGGACAGCCCTCTGTCAGGCTACACCTTC.

This CDR3 reads CASRCRDSYEQYF. CDR3 DNA sequence: TGTGCAAGTCGCTGCCGGGACAGCTACGAGCAGTACTTC. The chain recombines TRBV12-2 with TRBJ2-7; TRBD1 is the table's D call and was not checked against the DNA. TRBV12-2 is a listed pseudogene. The CDR3 is made up of 13 amino acids.

This chain uses TRBV5-6 with TRBJ2-7; 7 bases are a match to TRBD2. CDR3 length: 15 residues. Per germline, CDR1 SGHDT and CDR2 YYEEEE. Losses at the gene ends were 0 bases for V and 4 bases for J; bases not matched to a gene: 7. This CDR3 is CASSLDPGGSYEQYF. CDR3 bases: TGTGCCAGCAGCTTGGATCCGGGAGGATCTTACGAGCAGTACTTC.

The V and J genes are TRBV5-4 and TRBJ1-6; no clear D. From germline, CDR1 is SGHNT and CDR2 YYREEE (reference sequence). CDR3 size: 15 residues. The germline V and J ends were trimmed by 0 bases and 0 bases, with 4 bases remaining between them. CDR3 DNA: TGTGCCAGCAGCTTGGGGAGCTCCTATAATTCACCCCTCCACTTT. It translates to CASSLGSSYNSPLHF.

This chain links TRBV27 with TRBJ2-1, with TRBD2 matching 7 bases. Germline V gives CDR1 MNHEY, CDR2 SMNVEV (reference sequence). CDR3 size: 17 residues. The V and J ends lost 5 bases and 3 bases, in that order; junction bases with no gene match: 13. The DNA for the CDR3 is TGTGCCAGCAGTCCCTTGGTCGAGACTAGCCTCTACAATGAGCAGTTCTTC. Translating gives CASSPLVETSLYNEQFF.

The genes are TRBV13 and TRBJ1-2, with TRBD1 identical over 8 bases. V trimming: 4 bases; J trimming: 8 bases; junction bases outside the gene matches: 3. The CDR3 runs to 12 residues. Germline-derived CDR1 and CDR2 are PRHDT and FYEKMQ (reference sequence). Here the CDR3 DNA reads TGTGCCAGCAGCTGGACAGGGCTAGGCTACACCTTC. This gives the protein CASSWTGLGYTF. The variable domain in full, with the rest retrieved from reference TRBV13 and TRBJ1-2, is AAGVIQSPRHLIKEKRETATLKCYPIPRHDTVYWYQQGPGQDPQFLISFYEKMQSDKGSIPDRFSAQQFSDYHSELNMSSLELGDSALYFCASSWTGLGYTFGSGTRLTVV.